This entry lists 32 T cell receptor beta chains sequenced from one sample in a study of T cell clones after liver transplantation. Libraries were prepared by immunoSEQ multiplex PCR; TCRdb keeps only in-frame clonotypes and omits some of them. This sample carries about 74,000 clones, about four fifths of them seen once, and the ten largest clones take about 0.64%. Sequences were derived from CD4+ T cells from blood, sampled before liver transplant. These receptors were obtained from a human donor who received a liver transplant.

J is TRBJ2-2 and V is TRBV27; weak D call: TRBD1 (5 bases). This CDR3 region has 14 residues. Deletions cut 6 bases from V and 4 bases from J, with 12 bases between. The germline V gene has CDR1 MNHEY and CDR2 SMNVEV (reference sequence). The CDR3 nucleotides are TGTGCCAGCAGATTACAGGCGAGCACCGGGGAGCTGTTTTTT. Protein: CASRLQASTGELFF.

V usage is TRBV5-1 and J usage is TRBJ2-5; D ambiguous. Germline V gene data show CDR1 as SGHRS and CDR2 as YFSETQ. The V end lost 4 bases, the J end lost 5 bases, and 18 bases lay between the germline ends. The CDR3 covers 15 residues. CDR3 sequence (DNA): TGCGCCAGCAGCCCCCTGGATGGGCTAATGGAGACCCAGTACTTC. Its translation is CASSPLDGLMETQYF.

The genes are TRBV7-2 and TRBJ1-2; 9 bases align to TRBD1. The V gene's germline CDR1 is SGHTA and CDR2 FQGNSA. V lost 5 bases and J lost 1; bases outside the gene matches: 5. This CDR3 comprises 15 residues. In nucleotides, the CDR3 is TGTGCCAGCAGCCCTTGGACAGGGGTTAACTATGGCTACACCTTC. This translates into CASSPWTGVNYGYTF. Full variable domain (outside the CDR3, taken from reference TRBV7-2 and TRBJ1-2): GAGVSQSPSNKVTEKGKDVELRCDPISGHTALYWYRQSLGQGLEFLIYFQGNSAPDKSGLPSDRFSAERTGGSVSTLTIQRTQQEDSAVYLCASSPWTGVNYGYTFGSGTRLTVV.

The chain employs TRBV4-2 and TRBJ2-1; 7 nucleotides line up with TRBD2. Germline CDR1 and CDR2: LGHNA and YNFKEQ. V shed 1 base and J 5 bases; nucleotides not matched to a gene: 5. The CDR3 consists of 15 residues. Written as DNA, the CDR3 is TGTGCCAGCAGCCAAGGTTTGGGGGGGGACAATGAGCAGTTCTTC. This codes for CASSQGLGGDNEQFF.

CDR3 nucleotides: TGTGCCAGCAGCCAGGGGACGGGGTGGGCGATGGACACCGGGGAGCTGTTTTTT. Protein: CASSQGTGWAMDTGELFF. V is TRBV14 and J is TRBJ2-2; D may correspond to TRBD1 or TRBD2 (5 bases each). The CDR3 length is 18 residues. V was trimmed by 3 bases and J by 3 bases, leaving 20 bases between them. CDR1 and CDR2 (germline): SGHDN, FVKESK.

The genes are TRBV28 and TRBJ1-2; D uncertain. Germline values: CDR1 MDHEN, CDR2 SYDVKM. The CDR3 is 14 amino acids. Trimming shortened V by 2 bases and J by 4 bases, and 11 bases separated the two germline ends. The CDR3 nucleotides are TGTGCCAGCAGTTTAGTCTGGGTTGGCTATGGCTACACCTTC. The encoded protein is CASSLVWVGYGYTF.

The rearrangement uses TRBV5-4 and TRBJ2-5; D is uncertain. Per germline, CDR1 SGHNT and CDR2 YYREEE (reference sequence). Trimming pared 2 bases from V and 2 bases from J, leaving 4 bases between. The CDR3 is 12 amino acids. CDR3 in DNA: TGTGCCAGCAGCTTATGGCAAGAGACCCAGTACTTC. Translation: CASSLWQETQYF.

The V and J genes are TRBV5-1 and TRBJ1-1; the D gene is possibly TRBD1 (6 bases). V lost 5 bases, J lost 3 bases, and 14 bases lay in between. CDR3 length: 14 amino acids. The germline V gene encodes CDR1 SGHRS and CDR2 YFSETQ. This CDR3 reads CASRTGPRDTEAFF. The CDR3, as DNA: TGCGCCAGCAGGACAGGCCCCAGGGACACTGAAGCTTTCTTT.

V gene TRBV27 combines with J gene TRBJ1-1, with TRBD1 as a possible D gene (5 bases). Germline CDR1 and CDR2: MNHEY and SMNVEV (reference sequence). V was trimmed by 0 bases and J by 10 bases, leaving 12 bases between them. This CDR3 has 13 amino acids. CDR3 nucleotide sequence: TGTGCCAGCAGTTTATCCAGGGAGCGAGGAGCTTTCTTT. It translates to CASSLSRERGAFF.

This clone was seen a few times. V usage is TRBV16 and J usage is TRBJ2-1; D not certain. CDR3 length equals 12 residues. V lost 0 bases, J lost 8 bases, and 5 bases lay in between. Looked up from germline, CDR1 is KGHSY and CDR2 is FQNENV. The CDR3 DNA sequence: TGTGCCAGCAGCCAATCGAGGTATGAGCAGTTCTTC. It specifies CASSQSRYEQFF.

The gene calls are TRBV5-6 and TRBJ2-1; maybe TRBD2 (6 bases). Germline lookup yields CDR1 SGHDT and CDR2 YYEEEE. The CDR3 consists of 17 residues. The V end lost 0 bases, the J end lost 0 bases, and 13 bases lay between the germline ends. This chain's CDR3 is CASSLGGAYRSYNEQFF. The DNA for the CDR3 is TGTGCCAGCAGCTTGGGCGGGGCGTACCGCTCCTACAATGAGCAGTTCTTC. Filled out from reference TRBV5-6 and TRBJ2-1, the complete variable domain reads DAGVTQSPTHLIKTRGQQVTLRCSPKSGHDTVSWYQQALGQGPQFIFQYYEEEERQRGNFPDRFSGHQFPNYSSELNVNALLLGDSALYLCASSLGGAYRSYNEQFFGPGTRLTVL.

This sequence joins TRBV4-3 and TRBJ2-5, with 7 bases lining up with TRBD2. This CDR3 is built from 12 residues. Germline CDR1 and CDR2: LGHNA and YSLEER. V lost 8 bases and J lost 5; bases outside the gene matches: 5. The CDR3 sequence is CASGSGGETQYF. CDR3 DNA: TGCGCCAGCGGGTCCGGGGGGGAGACCCAGTACTTC.

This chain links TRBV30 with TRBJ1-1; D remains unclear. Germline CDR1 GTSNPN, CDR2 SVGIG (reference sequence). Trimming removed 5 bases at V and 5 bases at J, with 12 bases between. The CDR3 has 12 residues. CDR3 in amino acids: CAWGRVRTEAFF. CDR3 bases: TGTGCCTGGGGACGGGTACGGACTGAAGCTTTCTTT.

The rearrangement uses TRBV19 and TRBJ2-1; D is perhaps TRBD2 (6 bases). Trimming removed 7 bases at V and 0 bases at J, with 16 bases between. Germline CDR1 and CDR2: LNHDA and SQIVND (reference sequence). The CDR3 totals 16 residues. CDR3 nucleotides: TGTGCCAGTATGGTTAGCGGTTTGAGCTCCTACAATGAGCAGTTCTTC. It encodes CASMVSGLSSYNEQFF.

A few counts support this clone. The CDR3 region is CATGTGVDEQFF. Written as DNA, the CDR3 is TGTGCCACCGGGACAGGGGTCGATGAGCAGTTCTTC. The V call is TRBV15, the J call TRBJ2-1; 10 bases agree with TRBD1. In germline, CDR1 is LNHNV, CDR2 YYDKDF (reference sequence). The J segment lost 8 bases and the V segment lost 8 bases, leaving 3 bases of the junction unmatched. CDR3 length: 12 amino acids.

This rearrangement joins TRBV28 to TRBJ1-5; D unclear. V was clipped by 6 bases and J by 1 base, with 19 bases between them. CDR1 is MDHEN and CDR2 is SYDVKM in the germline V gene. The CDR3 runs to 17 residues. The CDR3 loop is CASSRLGGSRSNQPQHF. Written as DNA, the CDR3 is TGTGCCAGCAGCCGATTAGGAGGCAGCCGGAGCAATCAGCCCCAGCATTTT.

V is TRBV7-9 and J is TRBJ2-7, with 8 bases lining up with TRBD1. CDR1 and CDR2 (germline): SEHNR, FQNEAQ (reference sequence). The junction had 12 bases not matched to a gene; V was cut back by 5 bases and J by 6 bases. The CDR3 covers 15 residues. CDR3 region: CASSTGGQGGAEQYF. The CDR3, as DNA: TGTGCCAGCAGCACCGGCGGACAGGGTGGAGCCGAGCAGTACTTC. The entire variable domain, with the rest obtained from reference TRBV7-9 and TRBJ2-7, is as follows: DTGVSQNPRHKITKRGQNVTFRCDPISEHNRLYWYRQTLGQGPEFLTYFQNEAQLEKSRLLSDRFSAERPKGSFSTLEIQRTEQGDSAMYLCASSTGGQGGAEQYFGPGTRLTVT.

CDR3 protein: CASSQDLGGTNEKLFF. CDR3 bases: TGTGCCAGCAGCCAAGATTTGGGCGGAACTAATGAAAAACTGTTTTTT. The chain couples TRBV14 to TRBJ1-4; D unresolved. Germline CDR1 and CDR2: SGHDN and FVKESK. This CDR3 is built from 16 residues. With 0 bases removed from V and 1 base from J, the gap between germline ends came to 9 bases.

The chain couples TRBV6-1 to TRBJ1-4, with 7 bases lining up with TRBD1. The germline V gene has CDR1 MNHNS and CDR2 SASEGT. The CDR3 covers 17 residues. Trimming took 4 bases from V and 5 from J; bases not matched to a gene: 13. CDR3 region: CASSGLGLARGNEKLFF. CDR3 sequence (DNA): TGTGCCAGCAGTGGACTGGGACTGGCCAGGGGGAATGAAAAACTGTTTTTT.

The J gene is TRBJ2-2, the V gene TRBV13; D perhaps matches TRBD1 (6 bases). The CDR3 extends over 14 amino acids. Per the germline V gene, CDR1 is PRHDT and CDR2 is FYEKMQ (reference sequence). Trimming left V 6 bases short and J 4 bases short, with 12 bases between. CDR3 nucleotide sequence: TGTGCCAGCAGGGCACAGGGTAGCACCGGGGAGCTGTTTTTT. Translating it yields CASRAQGSTGELFF.

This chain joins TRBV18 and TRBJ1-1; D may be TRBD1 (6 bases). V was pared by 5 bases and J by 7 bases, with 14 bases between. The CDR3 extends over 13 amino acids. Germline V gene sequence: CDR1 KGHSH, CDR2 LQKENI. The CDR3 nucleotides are TGTGCCAGCTCAAGCGATCGGACAGATGAAGCTTTCTTT. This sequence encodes CASSSDRTDEAFF.

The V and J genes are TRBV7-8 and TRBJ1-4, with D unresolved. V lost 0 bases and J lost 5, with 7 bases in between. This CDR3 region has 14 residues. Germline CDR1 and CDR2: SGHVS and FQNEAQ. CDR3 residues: CASSLARTNEKLFF. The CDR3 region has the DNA TGTGCCAGCAGCTTAGCTAGAACCAATGAAAAACTGTTTTTT. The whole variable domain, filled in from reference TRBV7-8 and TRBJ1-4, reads GAGVSQSPRYKVAKRGQDVALRCDPISGHVSLFWYQQALGQGPEFLTYFQNEAQLDKSGLPSDRFFAERPEGSVSTLKIQRTQQEDSAVYLCASSLARTNEKLFFGSGTQLSVL.

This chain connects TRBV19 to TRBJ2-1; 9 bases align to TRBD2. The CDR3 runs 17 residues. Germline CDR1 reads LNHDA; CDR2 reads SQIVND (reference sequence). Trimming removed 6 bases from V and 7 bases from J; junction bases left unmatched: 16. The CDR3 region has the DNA TGTGCCAGTAGGAGGCTAAAAGCGGGAGGTCTTATGAATGAGCAGTTCTTC. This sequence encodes CASRRLKAGGLMNEQFF.

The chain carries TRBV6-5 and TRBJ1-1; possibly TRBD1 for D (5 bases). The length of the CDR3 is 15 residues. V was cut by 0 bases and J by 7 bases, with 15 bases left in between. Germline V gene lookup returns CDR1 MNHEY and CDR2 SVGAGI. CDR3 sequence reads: CASSYSFRGRSEAFF. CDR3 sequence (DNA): TGTGCCAGCAGTTACTCATTTCGGGGCAGAAGTGAAGCTTTCTTT.

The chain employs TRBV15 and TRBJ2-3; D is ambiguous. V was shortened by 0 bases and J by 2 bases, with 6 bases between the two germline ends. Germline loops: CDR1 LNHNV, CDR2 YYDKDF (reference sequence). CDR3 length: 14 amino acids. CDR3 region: CATSREWYTDTQYF. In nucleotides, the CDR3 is TGTGCCACCAGCAGAGAGTGGTACACAGATACGCAGTATTTT.

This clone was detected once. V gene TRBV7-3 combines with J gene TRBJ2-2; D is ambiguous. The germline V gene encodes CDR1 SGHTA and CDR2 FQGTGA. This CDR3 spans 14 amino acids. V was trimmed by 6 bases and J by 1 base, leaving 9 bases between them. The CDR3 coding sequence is TGTGCCAGCAGGGAGTATAGGAACACCGGGGAGCTGTTTTTT. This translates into CASREYRNTGELFF.

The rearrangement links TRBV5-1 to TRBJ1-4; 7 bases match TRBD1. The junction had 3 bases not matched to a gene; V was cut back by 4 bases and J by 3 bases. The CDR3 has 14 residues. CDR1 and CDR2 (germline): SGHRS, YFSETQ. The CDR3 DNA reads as TGCGCCAGCAGCACGGGACAGTCTAATGAAAAACTGTTTTTT. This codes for CASSTGQSNEKLFF.

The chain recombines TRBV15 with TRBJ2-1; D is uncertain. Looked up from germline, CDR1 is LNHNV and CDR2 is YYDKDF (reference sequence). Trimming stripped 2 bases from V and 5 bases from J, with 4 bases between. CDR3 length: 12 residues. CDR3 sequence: CATSRIHNEQFF. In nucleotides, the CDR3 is TGTGCCACCAGCAGAATACACAATGAGCAGTTCTTC. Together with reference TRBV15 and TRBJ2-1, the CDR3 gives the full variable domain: DAMVIQNPRYQVTQFGKPVTLSCSQTLNHNVMYWYQQKSSQAPKLLFHYYDKDFNNEADTPDNFQSRRPNTSFCFLDIRSPGLGDTAMYLCATSRIHNEQFFGPGTRLTVL.

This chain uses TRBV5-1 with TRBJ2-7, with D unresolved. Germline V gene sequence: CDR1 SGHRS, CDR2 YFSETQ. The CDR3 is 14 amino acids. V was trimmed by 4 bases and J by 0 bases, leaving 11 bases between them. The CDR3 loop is CASSPYEGSYEQYF. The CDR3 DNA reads TGCGCCAGCAGCCCGTATGAAGGCTCCTACGAGCAGTACTTC. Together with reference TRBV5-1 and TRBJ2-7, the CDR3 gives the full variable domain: KAGVTQTPRYLIKTRGQQVTLSCSPISGHRSVSWYQQTPGQGLQFLFEYFSETQRNKGNFPGRFSGRQFSNSRSEMNVSTLELGDSALYLCASSPYEGSYEQYFGPGTRLTVT.

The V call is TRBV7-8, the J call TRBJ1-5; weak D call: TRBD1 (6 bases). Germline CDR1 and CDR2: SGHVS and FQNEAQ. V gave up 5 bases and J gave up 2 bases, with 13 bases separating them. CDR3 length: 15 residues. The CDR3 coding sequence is TGTGCCAGCAGCATTGGACAGACAGGCAATCAGCCCCAGCATTTT. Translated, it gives CASSIGQTGNQPQHF.

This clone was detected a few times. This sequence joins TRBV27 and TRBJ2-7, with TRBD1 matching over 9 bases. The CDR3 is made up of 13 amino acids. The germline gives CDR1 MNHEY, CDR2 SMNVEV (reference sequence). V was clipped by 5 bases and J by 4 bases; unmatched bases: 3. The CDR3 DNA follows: TGTGCCAGCAGTGGGACAGGGAAGTACGAGCAGTACTTC. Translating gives CASSGTGKYEQYF.

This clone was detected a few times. The CDR3 spells CASTPTGNYGYTF. In DNA form, the CDR3 reads TGTGCCAGCACCCCCACCGGGAACTATGGCTACACCTTC. This sequence joins TRBV7-2 and TRBJ1-2; no clear D gene. The CDR3 runs 13 residues. V was shortened by 7 bases and J by 2 bases, with 11 bases between the two germline ends. Germline V gene data show CDR1 as SGHTA and CDR2 as FQGNSA.